A single sample is the source of the 19 T cell receptor beta chains below, sequenced in a study of blood T cell repertoires in COVID-19. Here immunoSEQ multiplex PCR was the method, and the copy in TCRdb shows in-frame clones only, minus some. The data hold 490,000 or so clones, with around nine tenths observed a single time. Sequenced input: PBMCs or T cells enriched from blood (not recorded which). These receptors were collected from a woman between 55 and 75 years old who had recovered from COVID-19.

The J gene is TRBJ2-7, the V gene TRBV3-1 (or the pseudogene TRBV3-2); TRBD2 matches 9 bases. Per the germline V gene, CDR1 is LGHDT and CDR2 is YNNKEL (reference sequence). The V segment lost 1 base and the J segment 2 bases; nucleotides outside the gene matches: 3. CDR3 size: 15 residues. The CDR3 is CASSQASGGTYEQYF. The CDR3 DNA sequence: TGTGCCAGCAGCCAAGCCAGCGGGGGGACCTACGAGCAGTACTTC.

This chain connects TRBV5-6 to TRBJ2-3; TRBD1 aligns across 10 bases. CDR1 and CDR2 (germline): SGHDT, YYEEEE. Trimming took 3 bases from V and 8 from J; bases not matched to a gene: 6. The CDR3 totals 14 residues. The CDR3 bases are TGTGCCAGCAGCTCCGGACAGGGGGAGGGTACGCAGTATTTT. Its protein is CASSSGQGEGTQYF.

The V gene is TRBV28, the J gene TRBJ1-1; the match to TRBD1 covers 7 bases. V lost 5 bases and J lost 2; bases outside the gene matches: 14. Per germline, CDR1 MDHEN and CDR2 SYDVKM. The CDR3 consists of 17 residues. CDR3 bases: TGTGCCAGCAGTCAAATACAGGGGTCAGAGCATAACACTGAAGCTTTCTTT. It codes for CASSQIQGSEHNTEAFF.

This clone was seen a few times. This chain uses TRBV7-9 with TRBJ1-1; 9 bases match TRBD1. Losses at the gene ends were 4 bases for V and 9 bases for J; bases not matched to a gene: 6. CDR3 length equals 13 residues. Germline V lookup: CDR1 SEHNR, CDR2 FQNEAQ (reference sequence). CDR3 in amino acids: CASSSTGGVKAFF. DNA for the CDR3: TGTGCCAGCAGCTCTACAGGGGGCGTTAAAGCTTTCTTT.

The rearrangement links TRBV24-1 to TRBJ2-3; the match to TRBD2 covers 9 bases. Germline CDR1 is KGHDR and CDR2 is SFDVKD. J gave up 2 bases and V 4 bases, and 9 bases lay outside the gene matches. This CDR3 region has 17 residues. This CDR3 reads CATSEAGGPWATDTQYF. In DNA form, the CDR3 reads TGTGCCACCAGTGAGGCGGGGGGGCCGTGGGCCACAGATACGCAGTATTTT.

In its sample, this clone was seen once. The chain has TRBV5-1 and TRBJ2-3, with TRBD2 matching 16 bases. Germline assignment: CDR1 SGHRS and CDR2 YFSETQ. The CDR3 is 19 residues long. The trim removed 0 bases at V and 5 bases at J, leaving 9 bases unmatched. The CDR3 sequence is CASSLAAGLAGGLKDTQYF. CDR3 DNA sequence: TGCGCCAGCAGCTTGGCCGCGGGACTAGCGGGGGGGTTGAAAGATACGCAGTATTTT.

The chain couples TRBV4-1 to TRBJ1-2, with D perhaps TRBD1 (6 bases). This CDR3 is built from 19 residues. Trimming left V 1 base short and J 2 bases short, with 23 bases between. Germline CDR1 MGHRA, CDR2 YSYEKL. CDR3 nucleotide sequence: TGCGCCAGCAGCCAAGGGGCCAGGGGTTCTACCCGGAGCAACTATGGCTACACCTTC. Residues: CASSQGARGSTRSNYGYTF.

The sample holds one count of this clone. The chain employs TRBV7-8 and TRBJ2-2, with unresolved D. CDR3 length equals 13 residues. Germline V lookup: CDR1 SGHVS, CDR2 FQNEAQ. V lost 3 bases and J lost 5, with 7 bases in between. The CDR3 DNA sequence: TGTGCCAGCAGCTTCACCGGTACCGGGGAGCTGTTTTTT. It yields the protein CASSFTGTGELFF.

V gene TRBV6-5 combines with J gene TRBJ1-3, with 7 bases lining up with TRBD1. In germline, CDR1 is MNHEY, CDR2 SVGAGI. The CDR3 loop spans 16 amino acids. V shed 0 bases, J shed 3 bases, and the junction held 5 bases outside the gene matches. The CDR3 sequence: CASSYSRQGGGNTIYF. The CDR3 nucleotides are TGTGCCAGCAGTTACTCGAGACAGGGAGGTGGAAACACCATATATTTT.

This chain uses TRBV2 with TRBJ2-2; 14 bases are shared with TRBD2. The CDR3 has 17 amino acids. V was clipped by 7 bases and J by 5 bases; unmatched bases: 9. The V gene's germline CDR1 is SNHLY and CDR2 FYNNEI. The CDR3 nucleotides read TGTGCCAGCACCCCGGGACTAGCGGGGGCCGGAACCGGGGAGCTGTTTTTT. Protein product: CASTPGLAGAGTGELFF.

The J gene is TRBJ1-3, the V gene TRBV5-4; tentatively, D is TRBD1 (6 bases). The length of the CDR3 is 15 residues. The V end lost 0 bases, the J end lost 4 bases, and 11 bases lay between the germline ends. The germline CDR1 and CDR2 sequences are SGHNT and YYREEE (reference sequence). The CDR3 DNA follows: TGTGCCAGCAGCTTGGGGGACACAGGGGGAAACACCATATATTTT. Protein product: CASSLGDTGGNTIYF.

This rearrangement joins TRBV19 to TRBJ2-1; D not resolved. The CDR3 spans 14 residues. Germline V gives CDR1 LNHDA, CDR2 SQIVND (reference sequence). With 2 bases removed from V and 6 bases from J, the gap between germline ends came to 11 bases. The CDR3 sequence: CASSIYNRVNEQFF. The CDR3 DNA follows: TGTGCCAGTAGTATATATAATCGAGTCAATGAGCAGTTCTTC.

The chain employs TRBV2 and TRBJ2-3, with D maybe TRBD1 (5 bases). The germline V and J ends were trimmed by 2 bases and 0 bases, with 9 bases remaining between them. The CDR3 is made up of 15 amino acids. Germline V CDR1 and CDR2: SNHLY, FYNNEI. CDR3 coding DNA: TGTGCCAGCAGTGAACGTAGGGGAAGCACAGATACGCAGTATTTT. Protein: CASSERRGSTDTQYF.

The chain couples TRBV2 to TRBJ1-2; TRBD1 matches 8 bases. Per the germline V gene, CDR1 is SNHLY and CDR2 is FYNNEI. There are 13 residues in the CDR3. V was pared by 6 bases and J by 6 bases, with 6 bases of the junction left unmatched. CDR3 residues: CASRGTGEDGYTF. The CDR3, as DNA: TGTGCCAGCAGAGGGACAGGCGAGGATGGCTACACCTTC. The entire variable domain, with the rest obtained from reference TRBV2 and TRBJ1-2, is as follows: EPEVTQTPSHQVTQMGQEVILRCVPISNHLYFYWYRQILGQKVEFLVSFYNNEISEKSEIFDDQFSVERPDGSNFTLKIRSTKLEDSAMYFCASRGTGEDGYTFGSGTRLTVV.

This chain connects TRBV10-3 to TRBJ2-1, with unresolved D. Germline V CDR1 and CDR2: ENHRY, SYGVKD. V was clipped by 8 bases and J by 4 bases, with 12 bases between them. CDR3 length: 13 residues. The chain's CDR3 is CAIGATPYNEQFF. In nucleotides, the CDR3 is TGTGCCATCGGAGCGACCCCTTACAATGAGCAGTTCTTC.

Points on this clone: Different DNA sequences within this sample yield the same CDR3. This rearrangement joins TRBV19 to TRBJ2-2, with TRBD1 matching over 7 bases. The CDR3 extends over 13 amino acids. V trimming: 4 bases; J trimming: 6 bases; junction bases outside the gene matches: 2. Germline CDR1 reads LNHDA; CDR2 reads SQIVND (reference sequence). CDR3 residues: CASSNRGAGELFF. Written as DNA, the CDR3 is TGTGCCAGTAGTAACAGGGGCGCCGGGGAGCTGTTTTTT.

The chain has TRBV5-4 and TRBJ1-3; D possibly corresponds to TRBD1 (5 bases). This CDR3 region has 15 residues. The V gene lost 5 bases and the J gene lost 0 bases, with 12 bases spanning the gap. Germline CDR1 reads SGHNT; CDR2 reads YYREEE (reference sequence). The CDR3 protein is CASRPDSDSGNTIYF. The DNA for the CDR3 is TGTGCCAGCAGACCCGACAGCGACTCTGGAAACACCATATATTTT.

This clone showed up just once. This chain uses TRBV10-2 with TRBJ1-1; no clear D. Germline V gene sequence: CDR1 WSHSY, CDR2 SAAADI. CDR3 length: 14 amino acids. The ends were cut back, 5 bases at V and 1 base at J, with 11 bases in the middle. CDR3 residues: CASSSLTPNTEAFF. Written as DNA, the CDR3 is TGCGCCAGCAGTTCCCTGACACCGAACACTGAAGCTTTCTTT.

This clone has just one count. The chain employs TRBV12-3 or TRBV12-4 and TRBJ1-2, with 8 bases lining up with TRBD1. CDR3 length: 12 amino acids. The J segment lost 7 bases and the V segment lost 6 bases, leaving 4 bases of the junction unmatched. CDR3 bases: TGTGCCAGCAGCCAAACAGGGGGTGGCTACACCTTC. Its protein is CASSQTGGGYTF.